This T cell receptor beta chain came from a study of blood T cell repertoires in COVID-19. Looking at the study overall: From the United States, Italy and Spain came samples of acute and convalescent COVID-19. In each case, the material was cDNA or gDNA derived from T cells, B-cell-depleted T cells, or PBMCs.

Source study methods: Amplification from reference gene primers served as the basis for estimated nucleated cell counts. TCRdb's copy holds only in-frame clones and misses some; the assay was immunoSEQ multiplex PCR. V, J and clone size are taken as reported in that table, and D and trimming were inferred from the DNA itself. The table shows some 220,000 clones, with around 80% occurring only once. This receptor was taken from a man in his forties or fifties with active or convalescent COVID-19. Sequencing input: peripheral blood.

CDR3 region: CASSRIQGALGYGYTF. DNA of the CDR3: TGTGCCAGCAGCAGAATACAGGGGGCTCTAGGGTATGGCTACACCTTC. The chain links TRBV7-9 to TRBJ1-2, with TRBD1 matching 9 bases. The germline gives CDR1 SEHNR, CDR2 FQNEAQ (reference sequence). There are 16 residues in the CDR3. V trimming: 5 bases; J trimming: 5 bases; junction bases outside the gene matches: 12.